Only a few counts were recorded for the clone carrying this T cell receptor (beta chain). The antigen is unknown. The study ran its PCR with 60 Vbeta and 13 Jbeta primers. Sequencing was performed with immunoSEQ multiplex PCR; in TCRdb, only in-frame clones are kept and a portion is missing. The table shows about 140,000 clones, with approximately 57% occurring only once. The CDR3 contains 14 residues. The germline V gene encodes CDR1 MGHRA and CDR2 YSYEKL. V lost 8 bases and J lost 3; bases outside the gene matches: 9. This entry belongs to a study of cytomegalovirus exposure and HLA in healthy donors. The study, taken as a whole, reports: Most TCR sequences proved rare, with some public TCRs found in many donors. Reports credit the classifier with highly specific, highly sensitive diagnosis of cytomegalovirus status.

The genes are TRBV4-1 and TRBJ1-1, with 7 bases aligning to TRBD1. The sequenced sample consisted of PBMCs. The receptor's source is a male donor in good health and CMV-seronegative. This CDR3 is CASQGVLRDTEAFF. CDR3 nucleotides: TGCGCCAGCCAGGGGGTTCTTCGAGACACTGAAGCTTTCTTT.